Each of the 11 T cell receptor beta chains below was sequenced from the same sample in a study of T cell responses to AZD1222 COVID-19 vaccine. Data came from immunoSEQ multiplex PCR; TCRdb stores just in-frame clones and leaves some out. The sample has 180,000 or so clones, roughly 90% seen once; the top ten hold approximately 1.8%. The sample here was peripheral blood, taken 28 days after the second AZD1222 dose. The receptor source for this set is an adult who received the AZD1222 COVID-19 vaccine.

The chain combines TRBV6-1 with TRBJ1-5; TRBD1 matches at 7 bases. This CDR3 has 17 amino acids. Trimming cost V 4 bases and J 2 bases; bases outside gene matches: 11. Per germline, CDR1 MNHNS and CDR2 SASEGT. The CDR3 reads CASSGQGNIAGNQPQHF. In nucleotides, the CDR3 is TGTGCCAGCAGTGGACAGGGAAACATAGCGGGCAATCAGCCCCAGCATTTT.

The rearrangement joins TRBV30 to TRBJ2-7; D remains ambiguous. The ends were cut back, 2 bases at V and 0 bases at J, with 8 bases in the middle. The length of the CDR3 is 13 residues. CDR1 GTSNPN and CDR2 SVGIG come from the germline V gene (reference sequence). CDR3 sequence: CAWSIGPSYEQYF. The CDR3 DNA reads TGTGCCTGGAGTATAGGGCCCTCCTACGAGCAGTACTTC.

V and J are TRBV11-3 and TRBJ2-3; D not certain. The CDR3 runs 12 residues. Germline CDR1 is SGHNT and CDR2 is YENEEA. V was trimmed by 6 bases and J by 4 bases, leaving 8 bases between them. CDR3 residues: CASSIRADTQYF. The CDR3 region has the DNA TGTGCCAGCAGTATTCGGGCAGATACGCAGTATTTT.

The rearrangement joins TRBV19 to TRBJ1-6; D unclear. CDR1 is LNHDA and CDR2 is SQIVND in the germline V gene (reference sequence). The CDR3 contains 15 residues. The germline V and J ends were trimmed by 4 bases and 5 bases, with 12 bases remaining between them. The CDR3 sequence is CASSNGRQNNSPLHF. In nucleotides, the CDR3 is TGTGCCAGTAGTAACGGACGCCAGAATAATTCACCCCTCCACTTT.

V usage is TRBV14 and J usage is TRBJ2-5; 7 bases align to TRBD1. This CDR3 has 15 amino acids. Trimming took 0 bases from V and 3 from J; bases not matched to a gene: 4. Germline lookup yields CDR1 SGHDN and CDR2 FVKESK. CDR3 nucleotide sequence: TGTGCCAGCAGCCAAGATCGAACAGGGGAAGAGACCCAGTACTTC. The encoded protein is CASSQDRTGEETQYF.

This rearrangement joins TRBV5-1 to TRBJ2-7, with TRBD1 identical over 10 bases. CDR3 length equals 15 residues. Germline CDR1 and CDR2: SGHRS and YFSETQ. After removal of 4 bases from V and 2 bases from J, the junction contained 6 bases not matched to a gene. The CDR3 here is CASSAGQGRTYEQYF. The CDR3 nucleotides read TGCGCCAGCAGCGCGGGACAGGGGAGGACCTACGAGCAGTACTTC. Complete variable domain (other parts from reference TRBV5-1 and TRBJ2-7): KAGVTQTPRYLIKTRGQQVTLSCSPISGHRSVSWYQQTPGQGLQFLFEYFSETQRNKGNFPGRFSGRQFSNSRSEMNVSTLELGDSALYLCASSAGQGRTYEQYFGPGTRLTVT.

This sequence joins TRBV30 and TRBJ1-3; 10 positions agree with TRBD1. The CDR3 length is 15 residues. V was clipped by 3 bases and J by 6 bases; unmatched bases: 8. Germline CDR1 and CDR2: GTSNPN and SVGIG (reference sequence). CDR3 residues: CAWSALDRGENTIYF. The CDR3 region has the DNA TGTGCCTGGAGCGCTCTGGACAGGGGGGAAAACACCATATATTTT.

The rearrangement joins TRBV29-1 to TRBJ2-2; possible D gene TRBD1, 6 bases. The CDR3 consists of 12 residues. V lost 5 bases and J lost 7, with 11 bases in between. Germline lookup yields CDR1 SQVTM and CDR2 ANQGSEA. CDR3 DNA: TGCAGCGTTACCAGGGGAATCGGGGAGCTGTTTTTT. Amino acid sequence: CSVTRGIGELFF.

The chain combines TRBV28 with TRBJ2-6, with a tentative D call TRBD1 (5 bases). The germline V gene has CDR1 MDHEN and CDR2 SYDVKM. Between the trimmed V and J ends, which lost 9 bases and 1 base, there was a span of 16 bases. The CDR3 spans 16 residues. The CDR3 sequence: CASSTAATSGANVLTF. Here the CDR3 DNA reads TGTGCCAGTTCGACAGCTGCTACTTCTGGGGCCAACGTCCTGACTTTC. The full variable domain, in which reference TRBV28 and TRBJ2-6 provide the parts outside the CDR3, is DVKVTQSSRYLVKRTGEKVFLECVQDMDHENMFWYRQDPGLGLRLIYFSYDVKMKEKGDIPEGYSVSREKKERFSLILESASTNQTSMYLCASSTAATSGANVLTFGAGSRLTVL.

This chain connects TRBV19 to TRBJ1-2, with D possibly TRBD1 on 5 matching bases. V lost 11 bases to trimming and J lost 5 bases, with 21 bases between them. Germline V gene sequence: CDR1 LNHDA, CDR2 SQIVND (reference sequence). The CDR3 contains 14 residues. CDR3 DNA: TGTGCCGCCCGTGGAACAGGCACTGGTTATGGCTACACCTTC. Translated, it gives CAARGTGTGYGYTF.

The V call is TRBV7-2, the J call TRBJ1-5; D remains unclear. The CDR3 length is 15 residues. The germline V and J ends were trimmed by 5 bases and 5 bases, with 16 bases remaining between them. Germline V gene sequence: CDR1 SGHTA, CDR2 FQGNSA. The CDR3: CASSPNRGRYQPQHF. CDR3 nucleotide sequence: TGTGCCAGCAGCCCCAACCGAGGCAGATATCAGCCCCAGCATTTT.